This T cell receptor (beta chain) was sequenced during a study of T-cell reconstitution after alpha-beta-depleted transplantation in children. Trimming removed 3 bases from V and 0 bases from J; junction bases left unmatched: 4. Germline V gene sequence: CDR1 SGDLS, CDR2 YYNGEE. CDR3 length: 16 residues. During its preparation, the TCRbeta library received unique molecular identifiers. From the PCR reads, TCRdb called clonotypes with MiXCR, one entry per CDR3 protein. The sample holds some 590,000 distinct CDR3 sequences, under 12% seen once. The TCR was taken from a human donor who donated a stem cell graft to a child with acute myeloid leukemia. The material sequenced was PBMCs from the stem cell graft donor, taken from the stem cell graft. V usage is TRBV9 and J usage is TRBJ2-2; TRBD1 matches at 8 bases. The CDR3, as DNA: TGTGCCAGCAGCGGCCAGGGGGCGCCGAACACCGGGGAGCTGTTTTTT. It encodes CASSGQGAPNTGELFF.